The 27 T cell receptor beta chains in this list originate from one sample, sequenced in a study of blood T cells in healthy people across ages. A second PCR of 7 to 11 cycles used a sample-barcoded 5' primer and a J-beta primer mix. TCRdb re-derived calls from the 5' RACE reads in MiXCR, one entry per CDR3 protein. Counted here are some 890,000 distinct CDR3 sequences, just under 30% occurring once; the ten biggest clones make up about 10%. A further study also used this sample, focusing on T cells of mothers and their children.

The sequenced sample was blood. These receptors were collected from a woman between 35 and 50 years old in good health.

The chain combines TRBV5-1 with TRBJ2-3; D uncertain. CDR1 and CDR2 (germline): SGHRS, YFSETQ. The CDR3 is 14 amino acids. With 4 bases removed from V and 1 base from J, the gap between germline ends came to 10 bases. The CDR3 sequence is CASSPWWGTDTQYF. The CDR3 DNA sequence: TGCGCCAGCAGCCCGTGGTGGGGCACAGATACGCAGTATTTT.

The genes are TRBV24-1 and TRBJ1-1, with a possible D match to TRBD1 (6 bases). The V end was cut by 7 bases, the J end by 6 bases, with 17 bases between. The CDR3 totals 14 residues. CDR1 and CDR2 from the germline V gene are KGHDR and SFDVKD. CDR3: CATRDGGAPPEAFF. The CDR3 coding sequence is TGTGCCACCAGGGATGGGGGCGCCCCTCCTGAAGCTTTCTTT.

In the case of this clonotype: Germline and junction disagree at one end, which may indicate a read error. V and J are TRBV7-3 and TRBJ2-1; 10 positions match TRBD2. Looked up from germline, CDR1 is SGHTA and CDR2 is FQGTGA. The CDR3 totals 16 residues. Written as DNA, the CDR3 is TGTGCCAGCAGCCCAGCCCGACTAGCGGGCTACAATGGGCAGTTCTTC. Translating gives CASSPARLAGYNGQFF.

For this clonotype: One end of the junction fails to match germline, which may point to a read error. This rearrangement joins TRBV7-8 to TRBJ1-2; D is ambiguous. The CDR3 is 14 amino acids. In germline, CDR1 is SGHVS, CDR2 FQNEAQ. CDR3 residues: CTSSSSGSYYGYTF. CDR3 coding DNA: TGTACCAGCAGCTCCTCCGGGTCTTACTATGGCTACACCTTC.

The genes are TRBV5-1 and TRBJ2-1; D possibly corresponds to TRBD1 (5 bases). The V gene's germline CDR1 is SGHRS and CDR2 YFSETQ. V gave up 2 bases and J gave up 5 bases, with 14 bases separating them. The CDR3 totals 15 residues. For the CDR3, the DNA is TGCGCCAGCAGCTTTACAGGCTCCCAGGACAATGAGCAGTTCTTC. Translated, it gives CASSFTGSQDNEQFF.

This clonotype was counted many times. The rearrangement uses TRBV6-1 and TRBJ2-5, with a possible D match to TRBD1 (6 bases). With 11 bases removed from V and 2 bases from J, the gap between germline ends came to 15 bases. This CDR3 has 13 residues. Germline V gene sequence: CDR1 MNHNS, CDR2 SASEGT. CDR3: CAGGQPRQETQYF. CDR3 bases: TGTGCCGGAGGACAGCCCAGACAAGAGACCCAGTACTTC.

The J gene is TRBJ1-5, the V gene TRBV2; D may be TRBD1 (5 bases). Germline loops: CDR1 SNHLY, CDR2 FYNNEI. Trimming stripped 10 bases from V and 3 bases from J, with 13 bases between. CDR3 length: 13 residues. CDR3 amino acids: CAISQGLNQPQHF. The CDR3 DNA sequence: TGTGCCATATCTCAGGGACTCAATCAGCCCCAGCATTTT.

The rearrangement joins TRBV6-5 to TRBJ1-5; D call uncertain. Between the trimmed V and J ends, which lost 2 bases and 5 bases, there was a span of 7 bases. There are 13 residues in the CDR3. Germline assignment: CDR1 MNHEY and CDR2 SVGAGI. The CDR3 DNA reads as TGTGCCAGCAGTTACGCTACTGATCAGCCCCAGCATTTT. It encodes CASSYATDQPQHF.

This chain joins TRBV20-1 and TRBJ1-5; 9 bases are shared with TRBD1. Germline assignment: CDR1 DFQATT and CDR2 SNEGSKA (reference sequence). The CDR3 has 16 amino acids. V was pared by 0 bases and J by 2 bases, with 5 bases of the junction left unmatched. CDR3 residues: CSARDGRTGGNQPQHF. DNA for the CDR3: TGCAGTGCTAGAGATGGGCGGACAGGGGGCAATCAGCCCCAGCATTTT.

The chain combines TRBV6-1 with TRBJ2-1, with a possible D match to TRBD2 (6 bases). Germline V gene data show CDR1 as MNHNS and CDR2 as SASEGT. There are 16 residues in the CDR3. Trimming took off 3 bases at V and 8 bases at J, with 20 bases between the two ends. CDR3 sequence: CASSDFRRGIRDEQFF. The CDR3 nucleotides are TGTGCCAGCAGTGATTTCCGCCGGGGGATTAGGGATGAGCAGTTCTTC.

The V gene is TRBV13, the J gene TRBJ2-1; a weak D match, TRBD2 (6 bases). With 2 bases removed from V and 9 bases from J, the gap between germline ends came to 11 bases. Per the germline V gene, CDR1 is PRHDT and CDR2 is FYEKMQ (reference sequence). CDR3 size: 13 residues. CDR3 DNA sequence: TGTGCCAGCAGCTTATTGAGGGGACTTGAGCAGTTCTTC. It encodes CASSLLRGLEQFF. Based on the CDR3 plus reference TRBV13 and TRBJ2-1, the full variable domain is AAGVIQSPRHLIKEKRETATLKCYPIPRHDTVYWYQQGPGQDPQFLISFYEKMQSDKGSIPDRFSAQQFSDYHSELNMSSLELGDSALYFCASSLLRGLEQFFGPGTRLTVL.

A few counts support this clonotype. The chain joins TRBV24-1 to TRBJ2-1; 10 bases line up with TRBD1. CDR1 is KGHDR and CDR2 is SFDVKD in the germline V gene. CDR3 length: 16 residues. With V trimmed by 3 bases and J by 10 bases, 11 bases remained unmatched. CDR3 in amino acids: CATSDGDRGPKWEQFF. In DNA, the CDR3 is TGTGCCACCAGTGATGGGGACAGGGGCCCAAAATGGGAGCAGTTCTTC.

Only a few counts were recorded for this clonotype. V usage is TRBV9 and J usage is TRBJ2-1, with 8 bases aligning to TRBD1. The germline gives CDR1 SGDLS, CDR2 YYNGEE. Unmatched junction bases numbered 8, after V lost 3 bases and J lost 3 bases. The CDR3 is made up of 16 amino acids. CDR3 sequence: CASSAQPGQGYNEQFF. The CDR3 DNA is TGTGCCAGCAGCGCCCAGCCTGGACAGGGCTACAATGAGCAGTTCTTC.

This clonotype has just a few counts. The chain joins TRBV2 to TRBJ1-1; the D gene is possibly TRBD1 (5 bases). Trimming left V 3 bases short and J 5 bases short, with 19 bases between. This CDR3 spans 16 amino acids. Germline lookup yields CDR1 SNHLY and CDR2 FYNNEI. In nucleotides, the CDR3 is TGTGCCAGCAGTGATATGAGCAAGGGGTACGGGACTGAAGCTTTCTTT. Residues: CASSDMSKGYGTEAFF.

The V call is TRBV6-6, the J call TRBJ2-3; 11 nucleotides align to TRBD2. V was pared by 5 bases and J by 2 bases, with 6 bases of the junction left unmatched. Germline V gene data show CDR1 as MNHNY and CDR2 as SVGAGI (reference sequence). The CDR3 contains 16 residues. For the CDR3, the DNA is TGTGCCAGCAGTCAGGGACTAGCGGCCTCCACAGATACGCAGTATTTT. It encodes CASSQGLAASTDTQYF.

CDR3 bases: TGTGCCGGCTCCCCCGGGGGATACACTGAAGCTTTCTTT. It encodes CAGSPGGYTEAFF. The chain uses TRBV12-3 or TRBV12-4 and TRBJ1-1, with a tentative D call TRBD1 (5 bases). This CDR3 spans 13 amino acids. Trimming stripped 11 bases from V and 3 bases from J, with 16 bases between.

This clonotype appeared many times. The CDR3 region is CASSPPGTVFYEQYF. In DNA form, the CDR3 reads TGTGCCAGCTCACCACCCGGGACAGTCTTCTACGAGCAGTACTTC. The chain uses TRBV18 and TRBJ2-7; the match to TRBD1 covers 7 bases. The J segment lost 3 bases and the V segment lost 0 bases, leaving 5 bases of the junction unmatched. The CDR3 is made up of 15 amino acids. In germline, CDR1 is KGHSH, CDR2 LQKENI.

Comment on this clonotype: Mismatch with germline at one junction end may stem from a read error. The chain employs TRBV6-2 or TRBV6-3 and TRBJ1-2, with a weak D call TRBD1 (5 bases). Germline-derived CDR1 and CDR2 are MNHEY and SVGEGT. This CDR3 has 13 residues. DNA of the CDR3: TGTGCCAGCAGCCGGGGCGGAAACTATGGCTGCACCTTC. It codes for CASSRGGNYGCTF.

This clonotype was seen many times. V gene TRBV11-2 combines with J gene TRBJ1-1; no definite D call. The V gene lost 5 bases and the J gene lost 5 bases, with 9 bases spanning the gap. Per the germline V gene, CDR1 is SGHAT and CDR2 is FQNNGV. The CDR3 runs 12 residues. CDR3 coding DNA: TGTGCCAGCAGCGCCCGGTATACTGAAGCTTTCTTT. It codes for CASSARYTEAFF.

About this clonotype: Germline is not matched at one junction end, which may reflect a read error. For the CDR3, the DNA is TGCGCCAGTAGCTTCACAGGGCTGTCCGGGGCCAACGTCCTGACTTTC. It encodes CASSFTGLSGANVLTF. The chain combines TRBV5-1 with TRBJ2-6; perhaps TRBD1 as D (6 bases). Germline CDR1 is SGHRS and CDR2 is YFSETQ. This CDR3 has 16 amino acids.

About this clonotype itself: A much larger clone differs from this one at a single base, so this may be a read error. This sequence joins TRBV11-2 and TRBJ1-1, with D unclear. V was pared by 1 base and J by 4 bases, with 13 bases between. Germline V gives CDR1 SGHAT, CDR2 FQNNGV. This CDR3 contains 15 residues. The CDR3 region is CASSLGWEGSTEAFF. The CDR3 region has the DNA TGTGCCAGCAGCTTAGGATGGGAGGGTAGCACTGAAGCTTTCTTT.

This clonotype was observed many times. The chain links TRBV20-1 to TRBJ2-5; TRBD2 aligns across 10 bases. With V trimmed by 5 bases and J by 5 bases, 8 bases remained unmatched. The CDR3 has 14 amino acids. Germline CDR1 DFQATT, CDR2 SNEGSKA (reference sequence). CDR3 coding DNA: TGCAGTGCTTTGCAGCGGGGGGGCCGGGAGACCCAGTACTTC. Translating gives CSALQRGGRETQYF.

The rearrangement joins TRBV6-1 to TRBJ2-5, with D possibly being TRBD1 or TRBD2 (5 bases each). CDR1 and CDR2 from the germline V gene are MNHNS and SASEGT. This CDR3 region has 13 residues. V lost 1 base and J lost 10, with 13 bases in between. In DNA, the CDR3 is TGTGCCAGCAGTGAAGAGGGACGCCGAGGCCAGTACTTC. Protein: CASSEEGRRGQYF.

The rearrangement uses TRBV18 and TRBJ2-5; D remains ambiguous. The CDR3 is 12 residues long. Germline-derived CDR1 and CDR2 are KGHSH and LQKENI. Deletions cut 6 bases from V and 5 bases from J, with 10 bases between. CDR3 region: CASSTFGETQYF. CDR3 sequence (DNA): TGTGCCAGCTCGACTTTTGGGGAGACCCAGTACTTC.

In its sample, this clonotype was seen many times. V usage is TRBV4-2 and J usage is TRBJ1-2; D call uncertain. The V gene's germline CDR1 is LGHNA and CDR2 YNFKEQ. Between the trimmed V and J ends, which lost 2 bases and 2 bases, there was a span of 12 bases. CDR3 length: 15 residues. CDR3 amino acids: CASSQIAASNYGYTF. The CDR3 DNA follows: TGTGCCAGCAGCCAAATCGCAGCTTCAAACTATGGCTACACCTTC.

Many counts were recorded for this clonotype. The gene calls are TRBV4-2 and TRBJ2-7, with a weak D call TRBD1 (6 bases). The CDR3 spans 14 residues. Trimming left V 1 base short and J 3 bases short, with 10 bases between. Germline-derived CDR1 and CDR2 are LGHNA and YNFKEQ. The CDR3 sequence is CASSQVGTNYEQYF. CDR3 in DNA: TGTGCCAGCAGCCAAGTCGGGACAAACTACGAGCAGTACTTC.

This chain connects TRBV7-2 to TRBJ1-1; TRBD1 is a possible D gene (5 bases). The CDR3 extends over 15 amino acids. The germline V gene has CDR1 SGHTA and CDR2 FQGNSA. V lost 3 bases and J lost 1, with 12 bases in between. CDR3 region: CASSFVGGGNTEAFF. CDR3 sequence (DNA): TGTGCCAGCAGCTTTGTGGGGGGAGGGAACACTGAAGCTTTCTTT.